This is a list of T cell receptor beta chains from one sample in a study of blood T cell repertoires in COVID-19. The method was immunoSEQ multiplex PCR; TCRdb's version includes in-frame clones alone and lacks a portion of them. The data hold about 76,000 clones, with around 90% observed a single time. The source material was peripheral blood. The source of these receptors is a woman older than 75 with active or convalescent COVID-19. Each CDR3 is given without its conserved first and last residue. The order of the fields is V gene, J gene, CDR3 length, CDR3 protein.

>TRBV19|TRBJ2-6|14
ASSIESGSGANVLT
>TRBV3-1/TRBV3-2|TRBJ2-2|11
ASRAVHTGELF
>TRBV18|TRBJ2-7|10
ASSSTAREQY
>TRBV27|TRBJ2-7|10
ASSFLGYEQY
>TRBV7-2|TRBJ2-5|10
ASSSLVETQY
>TRBV6-1|TRBJ1-1|15
ASSVRQGGVLNTEAF
>TRBV19|TRBJ2-5|14
ASSNGPAGYQETQY
>TRBV19|TRBJ2-1|14
ASSIDRASGENEQF
>TRBV3-1/TRBV3-2|TRBJ1-6|13
ASSQGQGPNSPLH
>TRBV19|TRBJ2-7|12
ASSIEGRRNEQY
>TRBV19|TRBJ1-5|13
ASSIEGTGNQPQH
>TRBV7-6|TRBJ2-1|14
ASSLRSGGGGPEQF
>TRBV6-1|TRBJ1-5|11
ASSEEGALTQH
>TRBV7-2|TRBJ1-2|14
ASSPGGGAAPRGYT
>TRBV5-1|TRBJ2-1|15
ASSLIAGQGLGNEQF
>TRBV27|TRBJ2-1|12
ASSLTWLLNEQF
>TRBV7-2|TRBJ1-1|12
ASSQGGGYTEAF
>TRBV10-3|TRBJ2-3|14
AIKRGGALSTDTQY
>TRBV11-3|TRBJ2-1|15
ASRLPPKRGEYNEQF
>TRBV5-1|TRBJ1-1|12
ASSVDPDRAEAF
>TRBV2|TRBJ2-1|13
ATSIDGGSYNEQF
>TRBV12-3/TRBV12-4|TRBJ2-7|11
ASSSGGPYEQY
>TRBV28|TRBJ2-5|9
ASSSGETQY
>TRBV18|TRBJ2-5|12
ASSPRGNQETQY
>TRBV3-1/TRBV3-2|TRBJ1-1|12
ASSRSGAGTEAF
>TRBV28|TRBJ1-2|11
ASSLGRSYGYT
>TRBV11-2|TRBJ1-3|12
ASSPGASGNTIY
>TRBV6-6|TRBJ1-3|11
ASEIKRGNTIY
>TRBV12-3/TRBV12-4|TRBJ1-6|11
ASSTGAGSPLH
>TRBV10-3|TRBJ1-2|12
AILGTGRNYGYT
>TRBV4-2|TRBJ1-3|15
ASSQEATANSGNTIY
>TRBV11-2|TRBJ2-7|10
ASSSSFGEQY
>TRBV7-3|TRBJ1-3|16
ASSPRTPSLISGNTIY
>TRBV7-2|TRBJ1-2|11
ASSLNPDYGYT
>TRBV11-2|TRBJ1-2|11
ASSFRTGWGYT
>TRBV6-2/TRBV6-3|TRBJ2-7|11
ASSGGTFYEQY
>TRBV18|TRBJ1-5|14
ASSIGVPGSNQPQH
>TRBV29-1|TRBJ1-4|9
SVVASEKLF
>TRBV10-2|TRBJ2-7|9
ASGVEYEQY
>TRBV4-3|TRBJ1-1|13
ASSQDADKNTEAF
>TRBV27|TRBJ1-3|15
ASSRRTGEALRDTIY
>TRBV5-4|TRBJ2-1|10
ASSPTGNEQF
>TRBV28|TRBJ2-7|9
ASSQNYEQY
>TRBV28|TRBJ2-2|13
ASSIRGWSTGELF
>TRBV9|TRBJ1-5|12
ASSLTGSGQPQH